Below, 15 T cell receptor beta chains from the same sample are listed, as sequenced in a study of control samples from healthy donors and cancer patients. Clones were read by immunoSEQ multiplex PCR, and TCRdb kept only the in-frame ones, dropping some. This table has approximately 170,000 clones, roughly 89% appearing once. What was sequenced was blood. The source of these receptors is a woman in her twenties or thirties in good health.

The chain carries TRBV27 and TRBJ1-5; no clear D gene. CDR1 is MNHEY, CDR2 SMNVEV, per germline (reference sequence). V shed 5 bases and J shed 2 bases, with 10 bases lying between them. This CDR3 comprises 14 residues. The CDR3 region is CASSRPGGNQPQHF. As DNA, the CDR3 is TGTGCCAGCAGTCGACCCGGGGGCAATCAGCCCCAGCATTTT.

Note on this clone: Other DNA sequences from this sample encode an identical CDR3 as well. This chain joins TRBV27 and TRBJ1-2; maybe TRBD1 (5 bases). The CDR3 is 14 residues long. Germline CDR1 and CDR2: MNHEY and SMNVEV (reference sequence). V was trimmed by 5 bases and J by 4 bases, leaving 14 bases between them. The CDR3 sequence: CASSPRDRSYGYTF. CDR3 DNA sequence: TGTGCCAGCAGTCCCCGGGACCGCTCCTATGGCTACACCTTC.

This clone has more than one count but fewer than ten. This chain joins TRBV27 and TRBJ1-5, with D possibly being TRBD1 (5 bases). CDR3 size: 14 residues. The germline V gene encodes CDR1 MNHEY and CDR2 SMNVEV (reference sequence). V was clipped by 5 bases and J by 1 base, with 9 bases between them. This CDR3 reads CASSPRDSNQPQHF. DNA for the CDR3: TGTGCCAGCAGTCCCCGGGACAGCAATCAGCCCCAGCATTTT.

For the CDR3, the DNA is TGTGCCAGCAGTGATAGGAGGACTAGCGATGAGCAGTTCTTC. Residues: CASSDRRTSDEQFF. The V call is TRBV2, the J call TRBJ2-1, with 9 nucleotides matching TRBD2. This CDR3 has 14 amino acids. Germline assignment: CDR1 SNHLY and CDR2 FYNNEI. V trimming: 3 bases; J trimming: 8 bases; junction bases outside the gene matches: 5. Variable domain in full (rest from reference TRBV2 and TRBJ2-1): EPEVTQTPSHQVTQMGQEVILRCVPISNHLYFYWYRQILGQKVEFLVSFYNNEISEKSEIFDDQFSVERPDGSNFTLKIRSTKLEDSAMYFCASSDRRTSDEQFFGPGTRLTVL.

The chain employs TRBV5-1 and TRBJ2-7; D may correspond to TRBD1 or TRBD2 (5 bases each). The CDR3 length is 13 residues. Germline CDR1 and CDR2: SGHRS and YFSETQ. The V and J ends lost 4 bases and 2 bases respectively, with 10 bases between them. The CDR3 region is CASSPGRTYEQYF. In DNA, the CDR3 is TGCGCCAGCAGCCCGGGACGGACCTACGAGCAGTACTTC. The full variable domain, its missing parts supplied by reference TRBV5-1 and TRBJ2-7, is KAGVTQTPRYLIKTRGQQVTLSCSPISGHRSVSWYQQTPGQGLQFLFEYFSETQRNKGNFPGRFSGRQFSNSRSEMNVSTLELGDSALYLCASSPGRTYEQYFGPGTRLTVT.

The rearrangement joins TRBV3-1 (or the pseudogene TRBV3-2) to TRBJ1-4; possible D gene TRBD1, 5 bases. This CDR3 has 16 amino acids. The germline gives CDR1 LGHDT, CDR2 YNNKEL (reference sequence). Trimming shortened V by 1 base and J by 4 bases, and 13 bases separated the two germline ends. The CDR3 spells CASSQGGSHFNEKLFF. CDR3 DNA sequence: TGTGCCAGCAGCCAAGGGGGCTCCCACTTTAATGAAAAACTGTTTTTT.

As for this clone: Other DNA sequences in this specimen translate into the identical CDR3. The CDR3 bases are TGTGCCAGCAGTCCCGACAGGGCCCCTAACTATGGCTACACCTTC. Translation gives CASSPDRAPNYGYTF. J is TRBJ1-2 and V is TRBV6-5, with 7 bases identical to TRBD1. Trimming removed 5 bases from V and 0 bases from J; junction bases left unmatched: 6. Per germline, CDR1 MNHEY and CDR2 SVGAGI. The length of the CDR3 is 15 residues.

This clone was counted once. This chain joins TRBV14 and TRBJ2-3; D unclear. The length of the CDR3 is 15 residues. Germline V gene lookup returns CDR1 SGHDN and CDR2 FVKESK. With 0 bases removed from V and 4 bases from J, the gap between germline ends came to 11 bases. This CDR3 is CASSQEVPDPDTQYF. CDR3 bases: TGTGCCAGCAGCCAAGAGGTCCCAGACCCAGATACGCAGTATTTT.

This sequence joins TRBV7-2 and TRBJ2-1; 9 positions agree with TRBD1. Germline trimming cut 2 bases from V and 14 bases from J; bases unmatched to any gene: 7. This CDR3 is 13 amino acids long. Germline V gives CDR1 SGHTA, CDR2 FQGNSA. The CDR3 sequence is CASSLRNRDREFF. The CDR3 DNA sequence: TGTGCCAGCAGCTTAAGAAACCGGGACAGGGAGTTCTTC.

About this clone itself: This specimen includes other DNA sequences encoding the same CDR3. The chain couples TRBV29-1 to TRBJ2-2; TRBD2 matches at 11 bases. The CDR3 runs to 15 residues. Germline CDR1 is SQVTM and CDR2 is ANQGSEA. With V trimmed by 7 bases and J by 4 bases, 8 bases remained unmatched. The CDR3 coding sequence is TGCAGCGGGGAGGGGACTAGCGGTGGCACCGGGGAGCTGTTTTTT. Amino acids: CSGEGTSGGTGELFF.

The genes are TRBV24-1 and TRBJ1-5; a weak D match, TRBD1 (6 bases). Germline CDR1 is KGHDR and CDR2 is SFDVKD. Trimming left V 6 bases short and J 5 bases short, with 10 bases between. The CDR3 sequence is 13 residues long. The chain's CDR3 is CATSPEGDQPQHF. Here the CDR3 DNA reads TGTGCCACCAGTCCGGAGGGGGATCAGCCCCAGCATTTT.

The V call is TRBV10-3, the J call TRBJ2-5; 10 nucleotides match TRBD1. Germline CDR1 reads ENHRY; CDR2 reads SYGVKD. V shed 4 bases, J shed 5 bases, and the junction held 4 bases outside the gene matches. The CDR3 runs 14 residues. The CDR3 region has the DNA TGTGCCATCAGTGCCGGGACAGGGGCTGAGACCCAGTACTTC. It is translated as CAISAGTGAETQYF.

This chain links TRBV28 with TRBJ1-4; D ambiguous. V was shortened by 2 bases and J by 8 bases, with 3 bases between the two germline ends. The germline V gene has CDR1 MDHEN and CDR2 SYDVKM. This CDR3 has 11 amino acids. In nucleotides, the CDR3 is TGTGCCAGCAGTTTAGACGAAAAACTGTTTTTT. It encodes CASSLDEKLFF. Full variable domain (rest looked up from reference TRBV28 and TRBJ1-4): DVKVTQSSRYLVKRTGEKVFLECVQDMDHENMFWYRQDPGLGLRLIYFSYDVKMKEKGDIPEGYSVSREKKERFSLILESASTNQTSMYLCASSLDEKLFFGSGTQLSVL.

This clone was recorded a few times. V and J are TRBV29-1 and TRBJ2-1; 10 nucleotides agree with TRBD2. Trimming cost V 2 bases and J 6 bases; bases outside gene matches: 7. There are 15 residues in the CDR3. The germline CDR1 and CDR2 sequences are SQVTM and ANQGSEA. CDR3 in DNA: TGCAGCGTTGAATCGGGGCTAGCGGGAGTCAATGAGCAGTTCTTC. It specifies CSVESGLAGVNEQFF.

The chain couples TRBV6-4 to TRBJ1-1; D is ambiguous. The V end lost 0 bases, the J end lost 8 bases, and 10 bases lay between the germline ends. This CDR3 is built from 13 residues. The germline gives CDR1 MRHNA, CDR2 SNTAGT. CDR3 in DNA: TGTGCCAGCAGTGACTCGAAAGGTCGGGAAGCTTTCTTT. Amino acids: CASSDSKGREAFF.